Below, 7 T cell receptor beta chains from the same sample are listed, as sequenced in a study of CD8+CD57+ T cells in acquired aplastic anemia. Genomic DNA templated the TCR beta VDJ and CDR3 profiling. TCRdb itself ran the reads through MiXCR, one entry per CDR3 protein. The sample consists of about 210,000 distinct CDR3 sequences, 60% to 65% of them appearing once. The sequencing input was sorted CD4+, CD8+, or CD8+CD57+ T cells (not recorded which) from PBMCs. The source of these receptors is a human donor in good health.

The CDR3 sequence is CASSLMGTTDTQYF. CDR3 bases: TGTGCCAGCAGCTTAATGGGGACCACAGATACGCAGTATTTT. The chain combines TRBV7-4 with TRBJ2-3; D might be TRBD1 or TRBD2, each matching 5 bases. The germline gives CDR1 SGHVT, CDR2 SQSDAQ. V was trimmed by 2 bases and J by 2 bases, leaving 8 bases between them. The CDR3 is made up of 14 amino acids.

With regard to this clonotype: Lacking the conserved final phenylalanine or tryptophan, this CDR3 likely reflects a read error. The chain is built from TRBV9 and TRBJ1-6; tentatively, D is TRBD1 (5 bases). Looked up from germline, CDR1 is SGDLS and CDR2 is YYNGEE. This CDR3 has 14 amino acids. V was cut by 7 bases and J by 5 bases, with 13 bases left in between. CDR3 DNA: TGTGCCAGCTACCAAGGAGGGGATAATTCACCCCTCCACGTT. This codes for CASYQGGDNSPLHV.

This clonotype was seen only a few times. This chain connects TRBV2 to TRBJ2-7; tentatively, D is TRBD1 (6 bases). Deletions cut 4 bases from V and 5 bases from J, with 15 bases between. The CDR3 extends over 14 amino acids. The germline V gene has CDR1 SNHLY and CDR2 FYNNEI. CDR3 DNA sequence: TGTGCCAGCAGTGTAGGGACAAAAGGGCACGAGCAGTACTTC. Translated, it gives CASSVGTKGHEQYF.

This clonotype was observed once. The chain is built from TRBV19 and TRBJ1-1; D is undetermined. The CDR3 spans 13 residues. CDR1 and CDR2 from the germline V gene are LNHDA and SQIVND (reference sequence). The V end lost 6 bases, the J end lost 0 bases, and 8 bases lay between the germline ends. The CDR3: CASRERLNTEAFF. CDR3 in DNA: TGTGCCAGTAGGGAAAGATTGAACACTGAAGCTTTCTTT.

CDR3 DNA: TGTGCCAGCAGTGAGACGGCTTTGTCTACAGAGCAGTACTTC. It yields the protein CASSETALSTEQYF. The chain has TRBV25-1 and TRBJ2-7; D remains ambiguous. Germline V gene sequence: CDR1 MGHDK, CDR2 SYGVNS. V dropped 3 bases and J dropped 7 bases, with 16 bases sitting between them. This CDR3 contains 14 residues.

The genes are TRBV7-8 and TRBJ2-2; 12 bases line up with TRBD2. With V trimmed by 3 bases and J by 3 bases, 5 bases remained unmatched. The CDR3 is 17 amino acids. Germline values: CDR1 SGHVS, CDR2 FQNEAQ. The CDR3: CASSLASGRAYTGELFF. The CDR3 nucleotides read TGTGCCAGCAGCTTGGCTAGCGGGAGGGCCTACACCGGGGAGCTGTTTTTT. Full variable domain (rest looked up from reference TRBV7-8 and TRBJ2-2): GAGVSQSPRYKVAKRGQDVALRCDPISGHVSLFWYQQALGQGPEFLTYFQNEAQLDKSGLPSDRFFAERPEGSVSTLKIQRTQQEDSAVYLCASSLASGRAYTGELFFGEGSRLTVL.

V is TRBV29-1 and J is TRBJ1-6, with 7 nucleotides matching TRBD1. The CDR3 length is 14 residues. Per germline, CDR1 SQVTM and CDR2 ANQGSEA. V lost 7 bases, J lost 3 bases, and 6 bases stayed unmatched. DNA for the CDR3: TGCAGCGACAATCGACAGGGCTATAATTCACCCCTCCACTTT. This encodes CSDNRQGYNSPLHF.